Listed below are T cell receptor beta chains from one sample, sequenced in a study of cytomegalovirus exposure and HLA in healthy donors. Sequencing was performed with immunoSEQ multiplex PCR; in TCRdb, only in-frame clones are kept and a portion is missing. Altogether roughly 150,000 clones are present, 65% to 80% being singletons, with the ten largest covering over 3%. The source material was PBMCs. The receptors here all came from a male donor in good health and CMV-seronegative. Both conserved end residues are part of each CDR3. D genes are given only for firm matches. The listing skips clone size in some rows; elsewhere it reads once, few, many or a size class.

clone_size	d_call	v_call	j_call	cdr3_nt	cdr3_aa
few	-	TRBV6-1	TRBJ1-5	TGTGCCAGCAGTGAAGAATACAGGTCGGTTAATCAGCCCCAGCATTTT	CASSEEYRSVNQPQHF
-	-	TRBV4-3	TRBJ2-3	TGCGCCAGCAGCCCTCGTGGCGGGAGCACAGATACGCAGTATTTT	CASSPRGGSTDTQYF
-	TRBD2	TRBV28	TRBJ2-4	TGTGCCAGCAGTTTAGCCGCTTCACTAGCGGGGGGGTTTGCCAAAAACATTCAGTACTTC	CASSLAASLAGGFAKNIQYF
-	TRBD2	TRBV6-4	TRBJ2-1	TGTGCCAGCAGCACGGGACTAGCAGATGAGCAGTTCTTC	CASSTGLADEQFF
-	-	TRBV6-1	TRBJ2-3	TGTGCCAGCAGTGAATGGGGGGAGTCGGCAACAGATACGCAGTATTTT	CASSEWGESATDTQYF
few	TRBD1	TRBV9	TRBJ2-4	TGTGCCAGCAGCGCCACCCCGACAGGGGGCAAGGGAAACATTCAGTACTTC	CASSATPTGGKGNIQYF
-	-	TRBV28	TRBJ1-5	TGTGCCAGCAGTCTATACACCGTTGCCCAGCATTTT	CASSLYTVAQHF
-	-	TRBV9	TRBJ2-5	TGTGCCAGCAGCGTAGCCCCTGTTGGAGGGGCGTCAACAAAGACCCAGTACTTC	CASSVAPVGGASTKTQYF
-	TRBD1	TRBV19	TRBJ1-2	TGTGCCAGTGAAGTTTCTACGACAGGGGGCAACGGCTACACCTTC	CASEVSTTGGNGYTF
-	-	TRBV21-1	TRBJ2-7	TGTGCCAGCAGCAAAGACGGGACAGGCAGCTCCTACGAGCAGTACTTC	CASSKDGTGSSYEQYF
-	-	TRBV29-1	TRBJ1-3	TGCAGCGTTGAAGGGGAGCCCTCTGGAAACACCATATATTTT	CSVEGEPSGNTIYF
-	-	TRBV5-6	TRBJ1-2	TGTGCCAGCAGCTTGGGAACTTCCTATGGCTACACCTTC	CASSLGTSYGYTF
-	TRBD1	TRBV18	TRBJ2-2	TGTGCCAGCTCACCAAGAATTCCGGGACAGGTCGAGTCCGGGGAGCTGTTTTTT	CASSPRIPGQVESGELFF
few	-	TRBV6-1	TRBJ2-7	TGTGCCACCGCGCAAGCGGTGGAGAGCTACGAGCAGTACTTC	CATAQAVESYEQYF
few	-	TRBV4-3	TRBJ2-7	TGCGCCAGCAGCCAAGGGTATGGAGGTGGCTACGAGCAGTACTTC	CASSQGYGGGYEQYF
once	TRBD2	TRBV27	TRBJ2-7	TGTGCCAGCAGGGGGCGCGGGGGCTCCTACGAGCAGTACTTC	CASRGRGGSYEQYF
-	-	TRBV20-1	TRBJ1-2	TGCAGTGGACCAAGGGGCCAGGGCTACACCTTC	CSGPRGQGYTF
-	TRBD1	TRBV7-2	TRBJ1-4	TGTGCCAGCAGCGTGGACGGACAGGCTAATGAAAAACTGTTTTTT	CASSVDGQANEKLFF
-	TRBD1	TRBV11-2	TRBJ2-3	TGTGCCAGCAGCTTATCAGGGGGAGATACGCAGTATTTT	CASSLSGGDTQYF
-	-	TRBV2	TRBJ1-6	TGTGCCAGCACCCCGACCCGGGCTAGGGGCTATAATTCACCCCTCCACTTT	CASTPTRARGYNSPLHF
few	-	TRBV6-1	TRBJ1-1	TGTGCCAGCAGTGAGCCTTCCAGGGCAAGAGCTGAAGCTTTCTTT	CASSEPSRARAEAFF
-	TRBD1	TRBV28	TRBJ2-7	TGTGCCAGCACGCACGACAGGGACCCCTACGAGCAGTACTTC	CASTHDRDPYEQYF
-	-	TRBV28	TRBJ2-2	TGTGCCAGCAGTTTAGGTGGTACCAGACACCCCACCGGGGAGCTGTTTTTT	CASSLGGTRHPTGELFF
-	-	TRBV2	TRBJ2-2	TGTGCCAGCAGAACCCTTCGGCAGGCGAACGGGGAGCTGTTTTTT	CASRTLRQANGELFF
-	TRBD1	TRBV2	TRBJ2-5	TGTGCCAGCAGTGATCGGGACAGGTCGTACCAAGAGACCCAGTACTTC	CASSDRDRSYQETQYF
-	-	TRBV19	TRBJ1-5	TGTGCCAGTAGTATCAGTACCGACAGTTCCAATCAGCCCCAGCATTTT	CASSISTDSSNQPQHF
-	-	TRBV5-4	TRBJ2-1	TGTGCCAGCAGCTTGGCCTGGCCCCCGGGAAAAGGTAGCTACAATGAGCAGTTCTTC	CASSLAWPPGKGSYNEQFF
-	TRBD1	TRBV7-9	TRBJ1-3	TGTGCCAGCAGCTCAGGGACAGGGGGCGGAAACACCATATATTTT	CASSSGTGGGNTIYF
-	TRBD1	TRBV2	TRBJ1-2	TGTGCCAGCACCCGGACAGGAGATAACTATGGCTACACCTTC	CASTRTGDNYGYTF
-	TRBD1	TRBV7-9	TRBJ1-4	TGTTCCAGCAGCTTGCAGGGGGCGACTAATGAAAAACTGTTTTTT	CSSSLQGATNEKLFF
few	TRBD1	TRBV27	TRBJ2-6	TGTGCCAGCAGTTCCTTGGACAGGAGCTCTGGGGCCAACGTCCTGACTTTC	CASSSLDRSSGANVLTF
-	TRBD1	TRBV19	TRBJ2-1	TGTGCCAGTAGTTTACCGGGACAGGGGCGGCCGTACAATGAGCAGTTCTTC	CASSLPGQGRPYNEQFF
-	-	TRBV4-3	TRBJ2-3	TGCGCCAGCAGCCCTCGGTCAGATACGCAGTATTTT	CASSPRSDTQYF
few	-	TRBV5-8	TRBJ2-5	TGTGCCAGCAGCTTGGCTTTACAGGGAAGGGGAGAGACCCAGTACTTC	CASSLALQGRGETQYF
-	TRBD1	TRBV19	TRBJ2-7	TGTGCCAGTAGGCGCCACAGTGGTGGGGACAGTAACTACGAGCAGTACTTC	CASRRHSGGDSNYEQYF
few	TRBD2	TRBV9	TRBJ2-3	TGTGCCAGCAGCCGAGGGGGAGCGGGAGGAGACACAGATACGCAGTATTTT	CASSRGGAGGDTDTQYF
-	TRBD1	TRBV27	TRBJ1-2	TGTGCCAGCAGTTTATCGGGGACAGGGGGTGTTGGCTACACCTTC	CASSLSGTGGVGYTF
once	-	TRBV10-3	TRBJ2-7	TGTGCCATCAGTGGACGGACAGCAACCTACGAGCAGTACTTC	CAISGRTATYEQYF
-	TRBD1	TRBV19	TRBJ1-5	TGTGCCAGTAGTACCCGGACAGGCAAAGGAAATAGCAATCAGCCCCAGCATTTT	CASSTRTGKGNSNQPQHF
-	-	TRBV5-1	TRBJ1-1	TGCGCCAGCAGCTTGGTCGGCAGGGGAGATACTGAGGCTTTCTTT	CASSLVGRGDTEAFF
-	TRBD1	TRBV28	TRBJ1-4	TGTGCCAGCAGTCCCGACAGGGGGTCGAGGACTAATGAAAAACTGTTTTTT	CASSPDRGSRTNEKLFF
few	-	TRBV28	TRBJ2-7	TGTGCCAGCAGCTACGGGGGAGCGGCCAACTCCTACGAGCAGTACTTC	CASSYGGAANSYEQYF
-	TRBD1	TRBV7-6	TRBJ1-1	TGTGCCAGCAGCTTAGGTCGACAGGGGTGGAGAAACACTGAAGCTTTCTTT	CASSLGRQGWRNTEAFF
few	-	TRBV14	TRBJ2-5	TGTGCCAGCAGCCTCCTTGGGGAGGAGACCCAGTACTTC	CASSLLGEETQYF
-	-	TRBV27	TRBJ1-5	TGTGCCAGCAGAAACAGGGACAATCAGCCCCAGCATTTT	CASRNRDNQPQHF
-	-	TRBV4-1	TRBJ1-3	TGCGCCAGCAGCCAAGTTCCGGTAGGAAACACCATATATTTT	CASSQVPVGNTIYF
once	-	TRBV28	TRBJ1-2	TGTGCCAGTTCCAGGGAATATGCCTATGGCTACACCTTC	CASSREYAYGYTF
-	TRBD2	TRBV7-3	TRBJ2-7	TGTGCCAGCAGCTTGCTGGCGGGAGGGGGCGAGCAGTACTTC	CASSLLAGGGEQYF
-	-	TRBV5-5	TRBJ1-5	TGTGCCAGCAGCTTGGAGTCAGGCTATTTTCAGCCGAATCAGCCCCAGCATTTT	CASSLESGYFQPNQPQHF
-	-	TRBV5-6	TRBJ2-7	TGTGCCAGCACCCCCATGGGGCTACTATCCGAGCAGTACTTC	CASTPMGLLSEQYF
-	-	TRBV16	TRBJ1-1	TGTGCCAGCGCAGGGCATACTGAAGCTTTCTTT	CASAGHTEAFF
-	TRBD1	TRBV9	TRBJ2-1	TGTGCCAGCAGCCTAACGCCGGGACAGGGGCCCCGGAGCTCCTACAATGAGCAGTTCTTC	CASSLTPGQGPRSSYNEQFF
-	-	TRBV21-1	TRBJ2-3	TGTGCCAGCAGCAAGGGGTCCGGGACTCAAAGGAGAACAGATACGCAGTATTTT	CASSKGSGTQRRTDTQYF
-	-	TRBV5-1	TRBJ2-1	TGCGCCAGCAGCTTTCAGGTATCCGATGAGCAGTTCTTC	CASSFQVSDEQFF